What follows is one T cell receptor beta chain and its context. Its antigen is currently unknown. TCRdb keeps only in-frame clones here, not all; method: immunoSEQ multiplex PCR. The data hold around 160,000 clones, with approximately 77% observed a single time. The J segment lost 2 bases and the V segment lost 10 bases, leaving 9 bases of the junction unmatched. Germline CDR1 and CDR2: SEHNR and FQNEAQ (reference sequence). The CDR3 has 17 amino acids. The sample belongs to a study of cytotoxic CD8 clonotypes in ibrutinib-treated CLL. Points from the study as a whole: The clonality rise at ibrutinib response reflected private clonotype expansion. Clonality rose at ibrutinib response and fell back toward baseline at progression.

The TCR comes from a human donor with chronic lymphocytic leukemia. This specimen consisted of PBMCs, obtained after 12 months of ibrutinib treatment. The gene calls are TRBV7-9 and TRBJ2-6; 12 bases match TRBD1. The CDR3 loop is CATASGTGGAGANVLTF. In nucleotides, the CDR3 is TGTGCCACCGCCTCCGGGACAGGGGGCGCTGGGGCCAACGTCCTGACTTTC.